This TCR beta chain stems from a study of regulatory T cells in long-lasting Graves disease. Points on this clonotype: At one boundary the junction diverges from the germline segment, which might be a read error.

This CDR3 is 15 amino acids long. CDR1 and CDR2 (germline): DFQATT, SNEGSKA (reference sequence). Library construction for TCR beta used iRepertoire HTBI primers and Arm-PCR of CDR3 regions. MiXCR, applied by TCRdb to the multiplex PCR reads, yields one record per CDR3 protein. In the table there are about 530,000 distinct CDR3 sequences, roughly 15% of which are singletons. The time point was: newly diagnosed GD, antithyroid drugs for less than 3 months. Following extraction of RNA from PBMCs, that RNA was used to make the TCR library. These data also formed part of another study, on T cells in Graves' hyperthyroidism and ophthalmopathy.

This clonotype originated in a middle-aged woman with Graves disease. The sample consisted of peripheral blood mononuclear cells (PBMCs), taken at new diagnosis, from a patient treated with antithyroid drugs. This sequence joins TRBV20-1 and TRBJ2-7; 9 nucleotides match TRBD1. CDR3 DNA: TGCAGTGCTAGTGGAGACAGGGGGAGCTCCTACGAGCGGTACTTC. Translation gives CSASGDRGSSYERYF.